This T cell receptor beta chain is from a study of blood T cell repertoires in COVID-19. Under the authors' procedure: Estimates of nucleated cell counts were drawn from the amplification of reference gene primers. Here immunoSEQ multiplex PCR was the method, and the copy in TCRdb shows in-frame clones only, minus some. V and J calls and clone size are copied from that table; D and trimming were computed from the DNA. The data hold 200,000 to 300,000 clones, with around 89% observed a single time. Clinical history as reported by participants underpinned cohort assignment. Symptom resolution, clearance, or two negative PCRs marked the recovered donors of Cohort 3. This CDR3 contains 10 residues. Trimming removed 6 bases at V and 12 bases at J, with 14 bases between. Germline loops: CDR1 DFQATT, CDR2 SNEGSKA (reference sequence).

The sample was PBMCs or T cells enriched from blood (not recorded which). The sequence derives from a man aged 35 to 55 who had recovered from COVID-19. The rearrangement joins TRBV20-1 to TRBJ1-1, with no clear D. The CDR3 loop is CSASEMRTFF. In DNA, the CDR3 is TGCAGTGCATCGGAGATGAGGACTTTCTTT.